The rows below give T cell receptor beta chains drawn from one sample of a study of cytomegalovirus exposure and HLA in healthy donors. Assay used: immunoSEQ multiplex PCR; TCRdb lists only in-frame clones, some missing. Here the sample spans 200,000 or so clones, 80% to 90% being singletons. What was sequenced was PBMCs. These receptors all stem from a woman in her twenties or thirties in good health and CMV-seropositive. Both conserved end residues are part of each CDR3. The order of the fields is V gene, J gene, D gene, CDR3 protein. A D gene is named only where the DNA matches it firmly.

v_gene: TRBV2
j_gene: TRBJ1-5
d_gene: -
CDR3aa: CASSLDRGQPQHF

v_gene: TRBV5-4
j_gene: TRBJ2-2
d_gene: -
CDR3aa: CAFRQENTGELFF

v_gene: TRBV27
j_gene: TRBJ2-1
d_gene: TRBD1
CDR3aa: CASSTADRGPYNEQFF

v_gene: TRBV5-1
j_gene: TRBJ2-7
d_gene: TRBD2
CDR3aa: CASSAPGLAGGPYEQYF

v_gene: TRBV6-1
j_gene: TRBJ2-7
d_gene: -
CDR3aa: CASSVTQSGPYEQYF

v_gene: TRBV11-1
j_gene: TRBJ2-3
d_gene: TRBD2
CDR3aa: CASSQKTSGTDTQYF

v_gene: TRBV19
j_gene: TRBJ2-1
d_gene: -
CDR3aa: CASGGTWGNEQFF

v_gene: TRBV29-1
j_gene: TRBJ1-1
d_gene: -
CDR3aa: CSVALLTEAFF

v_gene: TRBV2
j_gene: TRBJ1-1
d_gene: -
CDR3aa: CASGWGSVTEAFF

v_gene: TRBV6-5
j_gene: TRBJ1-2
d_gene: -
CDR3aa: CASNTRGKVYGYTF

v_gene: TRBV11-3
j_gene: TRBJ1-1
d_gene: TRBD1
CDR3aa: CASSLTGSGHTEAFF

v_gene: TRBV29-1
j_gene: TRBJ2-1
d_gene: TRBD2
CDR3aa: CSPSGLAVYNEQFF

v_gene: TRBV7-2
j_gene: TRBJ2-7
d_gene: -
CDR3aa: CASSLGGGSRDEQYF

v_gene: TRBV7-2
j_gene: TRBJ2-2
d_gene: -
CDR3aa: CASTGVGTGELFF

v_gene: TRBV2
j_gene: TRBJ1-2
d_gene: -
CDR3aa: CASSERGSNGYTF

v_gene: TRBV18
j_gene: TRBJ1-5
d_gene: -
CDR3aa: CASSPPWGTQNQPQHF

v_gene: TRBV10-2
j_gene: TRBJ2-7
d_gene: -
CDR3aa: CASSEIRGNEQYF

v_gene: TRBV5-1
j_gene: TRBJ2-5
d_gene: TRBD2
CDR3aa: CASSFGPGGQETQYF

v_gene: TRBV18
j_gene: TRBJ1-5
d_gene: -
CDR3aa: CASSPVRGYQPQHF

v_gene: TRBV11-3
j_gene: TRBJ2-1
d_gene: -
CDR3aa: CASSHSPGLPEQFF

v_gene: TRBV5-1
j_gene: TRBJ2-5
d_gene: TRBD1
CDR3aa: CASSGQGSQETQYF

v_gene: TRBV25-1
j_gene: TRBJ1-1
d_gene: -
CDR3aa: CASSVQPNTEAFF